One and the same sample provided the 20 T cell receptor beta chains below, sequenced in a study of beta chain features in type 1 diabetes. Every isolated RNA sample was fully reverse transcribed, so sequencing captured expressed TCRB transcripts. Some clones are missing from TCRdb's copy, which holds only in-frame ones; the method was immunoSEQ multiplex PCR. The data show some 240,000 clones, about a tenth seen once. Sample: central memory CD4+ T cells from blood. The receptors were sampled from a man younger than 35 in good health.

In this sample, this clone turned up a few times. CDR3 in amino acids: CASTNPYEQYF. In DNA form, the CDR3 reads TGTGCCAGCACAAACCCCTACGAGCAGTACTTC. V gene TRBV2 combines with J gene TRBJ2-7, with D unresolved. This CDR3 comprises 11 residues. In germline, CDR1 is SNHLY, CDR2 FYNNEI. Trimming took off 7 bases at V and 2 bases at J, with 6 bases between the two ends.

The J gene is TRBJ2-7, the V gene TRBV11-2; D not certain. The CDR3 runs 17 residues. V lost 4 bases and J 2 bases, leaving 21 bases between the germline ends. From germline, CDR1 is SGHAT and CDR2 FQNNGV. Here the CDR3 reads CASSSPSTALQPYEQYF. The CDR3 coding sequence is TGTGCCAGCAGCTCACCCTCGACTGCGCTTCAGCCCTACGAGCAGTACTTC.

This clone was seen a few times. The V call is TRBV5-4, the J call TRBJ2-1; 7 bases agree with TRBD2. Germline values: CDR1 SGHNT, CDR2 YYREEE (reference sequence). V lost 0 bases and J lost 7; bases outside the gene matches: 13. CDR3 length equals 17 residues. The CDR3 nucleotides are TGTGCCAGCAGCTTGGCCTTGGCGGGAGTGGTGGGTAATGAGCAGTTCTTC. Its protein is CASSLALAGVVGNEQFF.

Points on this clone: Other nucleotide sequences in the sample specify the same CDR3. The V gene is TRBV29-1, the J gene TRBJ2-1; D is uncertain. Germline V gene lookup returns CDR1 SQVTM and CDR2 ANQGSEA. The CDR3 runs 11 residues. Trimming left V 0 bases short and J 7 bases short, with 4 bases between. CDR3 bases: TGCAGCGTTGAAGATCTAAATGAGCAGTTCTTC. The encoded protein is CSVEDLNEQFF.

A few counts support this clone. The gene calls are TRBV7-2 and TRBJ2-5; D unclear. The CDR3 has 13 amino acids. V was trimmed by 5 bases and J by 1 base, leaving 8 bases between them. Germline V gene lookup returns CDR1 SGHTA and CDR2 FQGNSA. CDR3 in DNA: TGTGCCAGCAGCCGGCTACCCCAAGAGACCCAGTACTTC. This sequence encodes CASSRLPQETQYF.

The rearrangement uses TRBV6-1 and TRBJ2-3; maybe TRBD1 (7 bases). Deletions cut 7 bases from V and 3 bases from J, with 17 bases between. The germline V gene encodes CDR1 MNHNS and CDR2 SASEGT. The CDR3 spans 15 residues. This CDR3 is CASTLMQGGTDTQYF. CDR3 coding DNA: TGTGCCAGCACCCTTATGCAGGGGGGAACAGATACGCAGTATTTT.

This clone was observed at least ten times. Additional DNA sequences in this sample encode the identical CDR3. The V gene is TRBV15, the J gene TRBJ1-4; TRBD1 is a possible D gene (5 bases). The CDR3 loop spans 15 amino acids. Per germline, CDR1 LNHNV and CDR2 YYDKDF (reference sequence). V was shortened by 0 bases and J by 6 bases, with 11 bases between the two germline ends. The CDR3 DNA is TGTGCCACCAGCAGAGATCGGGGGTGGGATGAAAAACTGTTTTTT. It is translated as CATSRDRGWDEKLFF.

This clone came up a few times. The chain employs TRBV5-1 and TRBJ2-1; TRBD2 matches at 7 bases. Germline V gives CDR1 SGHRS, CDR2 YFSETQ. With 4 bases clipped from V and 7 bases from J, the junction kept 8 bases outside the gene matches. The CDR3 is 14 residues long. Here the CDR3 reads CASSPSGPINEQFF. CDR3 DNA: TGCGCCAGCAGCCCTAGCGGTCCAATTAATGAGCAGTTCTTC.

V gene TRBV18 combines with J gene TRBJ1-5; D ambiguous. Germline V CDR1 and CDR2: KGHSH, LQKENI. V lost 6 bases, J lost 9 bases, and 21 bases lay in between. The CDR3 extends over 15 amino acids. The CDR3 loop is CASSPSASRVMPQHF. In nucleotides, the CDR3 is TGTGCCAGCTCTCCCAGCGCGTCGAGGGTGATGCCCCAGCATTTT.

This clone showed up just a few times. The genes are TRBV28 and TRBJ1-1, with D perhaps TRBD1 (6 bases). V lost 8 bases to trimming and J lost 1 base, with 11 bases between them. CDR3 length equals 13 residues. Germline-derived CDR1 and CDR2 are MDHEN and SYDVKM. CDR3 in DNA: TGTGCCAGCCTACAGGGAAGGAACACTGAAGCTTTCTTT. It is translated as CASLQGRNTEAFF.

This clone was counted between two and nine times. The rearrangement uses TRBV6-5 and TRBJ1-5; TRBD1 matches 8 bases. Looked up from germline, CDR1 is MNHEY and CDR2 is SVGAGI. J gave up 4 bases and V 6 bases, and 8 bases lay outside the gene matches. This CDR3 is built from 15 residues. The CDR3 nucleotides read TGTGCCAGCAGCGGGACAGGCGGATGGAATCAGCCCCAGCATTTT. This encodes CASSGTGGWNQPQHF.

This clone has a handful of counts. CDR3 sequence (DNA): TGTGCCAGCAGTGACAATCAGCCCCAGCATTTT. Translating it yields CASSDNQPQHF. V is TRBV2 and J is TRBJ1-5; D is ambiguous. The V gene lost 3 bases and the J gene lost 3 bases, with 0 bases spanning the gap. Germline-derived CDR1 and CDR2 are SNHLY and FYNNEI. The CDR3 is made up of 11 amino acids.

In its sample, this clone was seen a few times. This chain joins TRBV29-1 and TRBJ1-2; 9 bases align to TRBD1. V dropped 7 bases and J dropped 3; count of bases not matched to a gene: 6. The germline gives CDR1 SQVTM, CDR2 ANQGSEA. This CDR3 region has 13 residues. CDR3 DNA: TGCAGCGCCACAGGGGGCGCAGACTATGGCTACACCTTC. This encodes CSATGGADYGYTF.

This clone was seen at least ten times. This rearrangement joins TRBV5-1 to TRBJ2-5, with 8 bases matching TRBD2. Per the germline V gene, CDR1 is SGHRS and CDR2 is YFSETQ. Trimming removed 0 bases from V and 4 bases from J; junction bases left unmatched: 8. The CDR3 extends over 16 amino acids. The CDR3 coding sequence is TGCGCCAGCAGCTTGGGCCCAGCGGGAGAAGGAGAGACCCAGTACTTC. Its translation is CASSLGPAGEGETQYF.

Concerning this clone itself: At the DNA level, this CDR3 is encoded by other sequences in the same sample as well. The chain is built from TRBV6-1 and TRBJ1-5; 7 bases map to TRBD1. V was pared by 6 bases and J by 2 bases, with 1 base of the junction left unmatched. The CDR3 loop spans 13 amino acids. Germline CDR1 and CDR2: MNHNS and SASEGT. This CDR3 reads CASRGTGNQPQHF. The CDR3, as DNA: TGTGCCAGCAGAGGGACAGGCAATCAGCCCCAGCATTTT.

This clone was detected a few times. This chain links TRBV30 with TRBJ2-3, with D possibly matching TRBD2 (6 bases). Trimming left V 5 bases short and J 2 bases short, with 17 bases between. This CDR3 comprises 15 residues. The germline V gene encodes CDR1 GTSNPN and CDR2 SVGIG (reference sequence). Here the CDR3 reads CAWSRGGRLTDTQYF. The CDR3 DNA reads as TGTGCCTGGTCACGGGGAGGTAGGCTCACAGATACGCAGTATTTT.

The gene calls are TRBV29-1 and TRBJ1-2; D gene unclear. This CDR3 comprises 10 residues. The germline V gene has CDR1 SQVTM and CDR2 ANQGSEA. The ends were cut back, 2 bases at V and 7 bases at J, with 5 bases in the middle. The CDR3 protein is CSVESPGYTF. CDR3 nucleotides: TGCAGCGTTGAATCTCCTGGCTACACCTTC.

This rearrangement joins TRBV29-1 to TRBJ1-2; 7 positions agree with TRBD1. The CDR3 contains 11 residues. Germline CDR1 reads SQVTM; CDR2 reads ANQGSEA. The trim removed 8 bases at V and 5 bases at J, leaving 5 bases unmatched. The CDR3 nucleotides are TGCAGCCTTGGGACAGATTATGGCTACACCTTC. It yields the protein CSLGTDYGYTF.

In this sample, this clone turned up a few times. The chain has TRBV18 and TRBJ1-1; no clear D. The CDR3 contains 16 residues. Trimming shortened V by 3 bases and J by 0 bases, and 14 bases separated the two germline ends. Germline CDR1 is KGHSH and CDR2 is LQKENI. CDR3 in amino acids: CASSPASPGMNTEAFF. In nucleotides, the CDR3 is TGTGCCAGCTCACCGGCCAGTCCAGGCATGAACACTGAAGCTTTCTTT.

The gene calls are TRBV7-9 and TRBJ2-5; maybe TRBD2 (6 bases). CDR1 SEHNR and CDR2 FQNEAQ come from the germline V gene (reference sequence). V gave up 3 bases and J gave up 5 bases, with 22 bases separating them. The CDR3 spans 17 residues. The CDR3 DNA sequence: TGTGCCAGCAGCTTGCGGCCTCTTAGCGGACGTTCGGAGACCCAGTACTTC. Amino acids: CASSLRPLSGRSETQYF.